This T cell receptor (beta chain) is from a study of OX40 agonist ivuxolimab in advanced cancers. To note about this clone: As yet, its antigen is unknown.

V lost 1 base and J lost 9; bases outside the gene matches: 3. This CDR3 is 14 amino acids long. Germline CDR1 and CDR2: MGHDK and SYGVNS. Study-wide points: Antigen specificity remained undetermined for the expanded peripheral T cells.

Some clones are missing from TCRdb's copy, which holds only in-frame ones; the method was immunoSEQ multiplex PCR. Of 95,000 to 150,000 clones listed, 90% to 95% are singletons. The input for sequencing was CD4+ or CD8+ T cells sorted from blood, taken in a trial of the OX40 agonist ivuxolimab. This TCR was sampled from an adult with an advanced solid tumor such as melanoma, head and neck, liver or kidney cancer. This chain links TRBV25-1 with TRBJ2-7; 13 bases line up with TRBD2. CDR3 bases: TGTGCCAGCAGTGAATGGGGACTAGCGGGGATGCAGTACTTC. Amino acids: CASSEWGLAGMQYF.